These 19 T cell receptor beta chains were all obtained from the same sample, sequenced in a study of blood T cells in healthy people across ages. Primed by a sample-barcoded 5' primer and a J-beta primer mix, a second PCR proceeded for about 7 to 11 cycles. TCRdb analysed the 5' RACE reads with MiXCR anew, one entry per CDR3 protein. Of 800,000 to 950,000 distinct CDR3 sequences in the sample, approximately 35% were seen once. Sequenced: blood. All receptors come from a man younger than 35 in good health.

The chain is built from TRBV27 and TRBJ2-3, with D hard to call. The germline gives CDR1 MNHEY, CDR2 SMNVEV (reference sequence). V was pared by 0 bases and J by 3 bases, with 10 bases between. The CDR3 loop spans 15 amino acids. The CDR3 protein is CASSLSVVWTDTQYF. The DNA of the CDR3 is TGTGCCAGCAGTTTATCCGTTGTTTGGACAGATACGCAGTATTTT.

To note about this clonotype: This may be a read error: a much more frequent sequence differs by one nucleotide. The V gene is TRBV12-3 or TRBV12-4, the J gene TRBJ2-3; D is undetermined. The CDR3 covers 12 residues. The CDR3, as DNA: TGTGCCTGCAGATTTACCACAGATACGCAGTATTTT. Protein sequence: CACRFTTDTQYF.

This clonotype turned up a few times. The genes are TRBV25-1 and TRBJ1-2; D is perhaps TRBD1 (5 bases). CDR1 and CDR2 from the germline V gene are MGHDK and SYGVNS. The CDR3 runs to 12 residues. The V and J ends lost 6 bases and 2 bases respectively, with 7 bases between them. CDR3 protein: CASRGPNYGYTF. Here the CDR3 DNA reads TGTGCCAGCAGGGGGCCCAACTATGGCTACACCTTC.

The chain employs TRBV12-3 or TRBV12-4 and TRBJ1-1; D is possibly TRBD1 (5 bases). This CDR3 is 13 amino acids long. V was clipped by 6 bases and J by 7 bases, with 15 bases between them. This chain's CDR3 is CASRVARASEAFF. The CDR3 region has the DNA TGTGCCAGCAGGGTAGCCAGGGCGAGTGAAGCTTTCTTT.

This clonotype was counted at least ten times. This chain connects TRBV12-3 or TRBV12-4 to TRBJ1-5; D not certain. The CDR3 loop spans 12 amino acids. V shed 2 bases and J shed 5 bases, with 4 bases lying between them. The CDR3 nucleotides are TGTGCCAGCAGTTTACGACATCAGCCCCAGCATTTT. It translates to CASSLRHQPQHF.

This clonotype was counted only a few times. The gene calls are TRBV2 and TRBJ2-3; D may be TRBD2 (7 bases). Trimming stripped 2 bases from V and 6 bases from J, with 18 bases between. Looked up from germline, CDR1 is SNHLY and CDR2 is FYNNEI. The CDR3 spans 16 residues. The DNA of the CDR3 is TGTGCCAGCAGTGAACGAATGGGGGGGGCGCGTGATACGCAGTATTTT. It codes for CASSERMGGARDTQYF.

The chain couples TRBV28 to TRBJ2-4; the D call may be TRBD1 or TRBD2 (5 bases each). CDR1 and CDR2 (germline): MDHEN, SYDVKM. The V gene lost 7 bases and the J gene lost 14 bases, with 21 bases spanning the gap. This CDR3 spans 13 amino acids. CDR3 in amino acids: CASTTGLGTPEYF. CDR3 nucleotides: TGTGCCAGCACCACAGGACTCGGTACCCCGGAGTACTTC.

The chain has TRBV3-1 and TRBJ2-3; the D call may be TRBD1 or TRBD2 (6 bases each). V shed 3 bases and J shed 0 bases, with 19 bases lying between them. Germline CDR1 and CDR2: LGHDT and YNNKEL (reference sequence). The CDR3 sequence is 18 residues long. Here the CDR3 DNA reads TGTGCCAGCAGCCAGCGGAGGGGGGTCTTTGGGAGCACAGATACGCAGTATTTT. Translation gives CASSQRRGVFGSTDTQYF.

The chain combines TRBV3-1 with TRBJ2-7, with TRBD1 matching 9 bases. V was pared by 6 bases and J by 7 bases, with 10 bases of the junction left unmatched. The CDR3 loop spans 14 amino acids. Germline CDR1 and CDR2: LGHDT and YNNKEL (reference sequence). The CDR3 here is CASRGDRVGNEQYF. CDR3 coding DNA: TGTGCCAGCAGAGGGGACAGGGTCGGCAATGAGCAGTACTTC.

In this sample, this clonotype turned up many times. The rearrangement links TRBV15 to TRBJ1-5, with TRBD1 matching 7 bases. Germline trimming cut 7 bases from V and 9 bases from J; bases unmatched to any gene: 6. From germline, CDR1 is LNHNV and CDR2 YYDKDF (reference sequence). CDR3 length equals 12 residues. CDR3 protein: CATKTGDRPQHF. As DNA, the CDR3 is TGTGCCACCAAAACAGGGGATCGGCCCCAGCATTTT.

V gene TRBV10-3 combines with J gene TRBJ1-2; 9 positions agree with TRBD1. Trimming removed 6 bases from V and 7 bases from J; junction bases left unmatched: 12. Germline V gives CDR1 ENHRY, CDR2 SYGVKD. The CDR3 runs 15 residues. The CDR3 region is CAISRTGDSPSGYTF. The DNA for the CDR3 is TGTGCCATCAGCCGGACAGGGGATTCCCCCAGTGGCTACACCTTC.

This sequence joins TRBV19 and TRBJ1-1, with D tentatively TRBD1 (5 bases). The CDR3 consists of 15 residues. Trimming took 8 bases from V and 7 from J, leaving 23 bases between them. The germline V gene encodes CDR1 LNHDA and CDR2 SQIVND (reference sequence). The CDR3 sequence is CASCARDAGRREAFF. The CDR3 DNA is TGTGCCAGTTGTGCCCGGGACGCCGGCAGGCGTGAAGCTTTCTTT.

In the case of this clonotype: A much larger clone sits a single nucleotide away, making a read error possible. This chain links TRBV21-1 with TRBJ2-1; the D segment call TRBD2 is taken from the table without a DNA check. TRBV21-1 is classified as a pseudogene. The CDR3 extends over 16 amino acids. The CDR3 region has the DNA TGTGCCAGCAGAGAGGGGAGGGTATCATCCTACAATGAGCAGTTCTTC. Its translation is CASREGRVSSYNEQFF.

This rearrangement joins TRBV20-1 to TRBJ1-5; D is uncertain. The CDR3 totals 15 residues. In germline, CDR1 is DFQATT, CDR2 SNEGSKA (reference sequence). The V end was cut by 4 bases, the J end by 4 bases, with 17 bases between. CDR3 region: CSATRPGIENQPQHF. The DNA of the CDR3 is TGCAGTGCTACTAGGCCGGGTATTGAGAATCAGCCCCAGCATTTT.

CDR3 DNA sequence: TGCAGCGCCATAGGGGGCATCGGTGAAAAACTGTTTTTT. Translation: CSAIGGIGEKLFF. V gene TRBV29-1 combines with J gene TRBJ1-4, with 7 positions matching TRBD1. Germline values: CDR1 SQVTM, CDR2 ANQGSEA. The J segment lost 7 bases and the V segment lost 7 bases, leaving 9 bases of the junction unmatched. CDR3 length: 13 residues.

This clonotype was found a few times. Here the CDR3 reads CSATRGLSYEQYF. CDR3 bases: TGCAGTGCCACCCGCGGGTTGAGCTACGAGCAGTACTTC. The chain uses TRBV20-1 and TRBJ2-4, with a possible D match to TRBD2 (5 bases). The tail of the sequence fits TRBJ2-7 better, so the J call may be wrong. The CDR3 length is 13 residues. Germline V gene data show CDR1 as DFQATT and CDR2 as SNEGSKA (reference sequence).

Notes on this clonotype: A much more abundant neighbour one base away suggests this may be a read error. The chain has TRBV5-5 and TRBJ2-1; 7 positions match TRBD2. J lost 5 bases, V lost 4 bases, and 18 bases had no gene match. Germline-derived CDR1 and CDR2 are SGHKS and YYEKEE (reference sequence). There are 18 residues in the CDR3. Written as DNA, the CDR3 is TGTGCCAGCAGCGCGGCCCGACTAGCATTCGAACCAAACAATGAGCAGTTCTTC. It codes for CASSAARLAFEPNNEQFF.

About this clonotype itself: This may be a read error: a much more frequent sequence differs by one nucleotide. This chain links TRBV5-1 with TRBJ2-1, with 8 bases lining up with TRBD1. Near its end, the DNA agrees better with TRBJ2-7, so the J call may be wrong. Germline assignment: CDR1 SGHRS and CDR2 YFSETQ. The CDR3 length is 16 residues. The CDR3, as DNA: TGCGCCAGCAGCTTGGCAACAGGGGGTGGCTACAATGAGCAGTACTTC. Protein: CASSLATGGGYNEQYF.

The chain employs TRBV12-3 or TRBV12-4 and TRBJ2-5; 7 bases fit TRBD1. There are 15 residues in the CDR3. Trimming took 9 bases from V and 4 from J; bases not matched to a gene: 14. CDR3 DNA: TGTGCCAGTGTACCCGGGACAGAAGGCGGAGAGACCCAGTACTTC. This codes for CASVPGTEGGETQYF.